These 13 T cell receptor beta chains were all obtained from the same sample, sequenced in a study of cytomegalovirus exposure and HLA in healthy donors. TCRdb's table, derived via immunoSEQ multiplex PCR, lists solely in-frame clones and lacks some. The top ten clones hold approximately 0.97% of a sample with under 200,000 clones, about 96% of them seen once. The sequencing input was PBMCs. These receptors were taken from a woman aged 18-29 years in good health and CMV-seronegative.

CDR3 in amino acids: CASSPGTGFTDTQYF. In DNA form, the CDR3 reads TGTGCCAGCAGCCCCGGGACAGGGTTCACAGATACGCAGTATTTT. V usage is TRBV11-2 and J usage is TRBJ2-3; 9 nucleotides match TRBD1. Germline V lookup: CDR1 SGHAT, CDR2 FQNNGV. Trimming at V came to 5 bases and at J to 2 bases, leaving 5 bases not matched to a gene. This CDR3 comprises 15 residues.

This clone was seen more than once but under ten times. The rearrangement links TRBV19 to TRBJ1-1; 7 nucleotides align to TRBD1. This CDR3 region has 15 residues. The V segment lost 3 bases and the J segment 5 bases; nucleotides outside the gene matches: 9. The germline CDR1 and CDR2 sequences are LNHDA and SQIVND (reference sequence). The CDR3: CASSIGTGVTTEAFF. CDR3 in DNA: TGTGCCAGTAGTATTGGTACAGGGGTCACTACTGAAGCTTTCTTT.

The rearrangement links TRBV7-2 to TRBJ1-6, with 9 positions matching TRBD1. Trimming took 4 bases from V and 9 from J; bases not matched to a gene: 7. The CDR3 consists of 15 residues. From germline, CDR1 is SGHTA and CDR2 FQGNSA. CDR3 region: CASSWDRAESSPLHF. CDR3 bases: TGTGCCAGCAGCTGGGACAGGGCGGAAAGTTCACCCCTCCACTTT.

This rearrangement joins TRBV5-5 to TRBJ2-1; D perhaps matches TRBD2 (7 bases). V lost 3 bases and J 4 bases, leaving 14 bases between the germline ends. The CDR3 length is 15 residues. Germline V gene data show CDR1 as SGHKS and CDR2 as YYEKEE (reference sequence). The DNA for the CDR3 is TGTGCCAGCAGCTGGGTGGGGGGGGCTTACAATGAGCAGTTCTTC. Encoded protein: CASSWVGGAYNEQFF. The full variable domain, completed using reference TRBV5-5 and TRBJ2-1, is DAGVTQSPTHLIKTRGQQVTLRCSPISGHKSVSWYQQVLGQGPQFIFQYYEKEERGRGNFPDRFSARQFPNYSSELNVNALLLGDSALYLCASSWVGGAYNEQFFGPGTRLTVL.

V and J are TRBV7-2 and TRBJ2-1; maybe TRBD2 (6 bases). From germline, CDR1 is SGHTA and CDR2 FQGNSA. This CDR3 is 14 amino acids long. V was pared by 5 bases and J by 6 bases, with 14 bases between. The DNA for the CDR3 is TGTGCCAGCAGCATAGAGCTAGCGACCAATGAGCAGTTCTTC. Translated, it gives CASSIELATNEQFF. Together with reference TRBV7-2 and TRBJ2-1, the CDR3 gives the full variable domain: GAGVSQSPSNKVTEKGKDVELRCDPISGHTALYWYRQSLGQGLEFLIYFQGNSAPDKSGLPSDRFSAERTGGSVSTLTIQRTQQEDSAVYLCASSIELATNEQFFGPGTRLTVL.

The CDR3 region is CASSEGQGPFYEQYF. The CDR3 region has the DNA TGTGCCAGCAGTGAGGGACAGGGGCCCTTTTACGAGCAGTACTTC. The genes are TRBV6-1 and TRBJ2-7, with TRBD1 matching 10 bases. The CDR3 consists of 15 residues. J gave up 4 bases and V 3 bases, and 6 bases lay outside the gene matches. Germline values: CDR1 MNHNS, CDR2 SASEGT.

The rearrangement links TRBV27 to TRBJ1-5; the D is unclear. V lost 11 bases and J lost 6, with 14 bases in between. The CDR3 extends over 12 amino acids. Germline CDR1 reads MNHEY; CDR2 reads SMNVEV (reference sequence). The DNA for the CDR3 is TGTGCCTCTGGACTTTCTGGTCAGCCCCAGCATTTT. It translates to CASGLSGQPQHF.

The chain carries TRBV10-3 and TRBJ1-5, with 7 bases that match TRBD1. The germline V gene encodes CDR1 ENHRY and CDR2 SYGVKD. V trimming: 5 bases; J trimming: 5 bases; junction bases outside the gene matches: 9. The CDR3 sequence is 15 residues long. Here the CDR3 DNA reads TGTGCCATCAGTAGAACAGGGGTAGTCGATCAGCCCCAGCATTTT. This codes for CAISRTGVVDQPQHF.

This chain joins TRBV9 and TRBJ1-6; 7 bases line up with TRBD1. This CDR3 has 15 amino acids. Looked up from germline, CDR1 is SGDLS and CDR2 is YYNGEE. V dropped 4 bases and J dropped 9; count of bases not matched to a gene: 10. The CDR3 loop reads CASSPSDRVFSPLHF. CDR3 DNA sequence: TGTGCCAGCAGCCCCTCCGACAGGGTATTTTCACCCCTCCACTTT.

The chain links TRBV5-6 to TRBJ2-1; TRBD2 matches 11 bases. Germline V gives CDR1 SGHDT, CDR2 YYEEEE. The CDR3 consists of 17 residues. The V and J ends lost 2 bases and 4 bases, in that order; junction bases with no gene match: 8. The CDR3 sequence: CASSFGSGGAGYNEQFF. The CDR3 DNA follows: TGTGCCAGCAGCTTTGGTAGCGGGGGGGCGGGGTACAATGAGCAGTTCTTC.

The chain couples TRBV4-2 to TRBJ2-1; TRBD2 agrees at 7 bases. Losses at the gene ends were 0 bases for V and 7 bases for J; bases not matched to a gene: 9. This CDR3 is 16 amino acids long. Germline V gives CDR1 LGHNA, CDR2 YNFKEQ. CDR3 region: CASSQDQAGVKNEQFF. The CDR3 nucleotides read TGTGCCAGCAGCCAAGATCAGGCGGGGGTTAAAAATGAGCAGTTCTTC.

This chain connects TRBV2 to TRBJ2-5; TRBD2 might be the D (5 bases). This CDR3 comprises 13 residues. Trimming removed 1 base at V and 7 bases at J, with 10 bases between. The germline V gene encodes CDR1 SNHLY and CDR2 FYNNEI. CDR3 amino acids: CASSEVEVSTQYF. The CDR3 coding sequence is TGTGCCAGCAGTGAAGTGGAGGTGTCGACCCAGTACTTC.

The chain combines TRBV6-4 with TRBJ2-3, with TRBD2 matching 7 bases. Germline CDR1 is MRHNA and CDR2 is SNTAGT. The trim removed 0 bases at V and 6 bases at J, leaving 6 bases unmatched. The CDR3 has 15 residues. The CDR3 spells CASSDSGRGSDTQYF. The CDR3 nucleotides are TGTGCCAGCAGTGACTCGGGGCGGGGGAGTGATACGCAGTATTTT.